Following are 2 T cell receptor beta chains from one sample sequenced in a study of regulatory T cells in long-lasting Graves disease. As for time point: persistent/refractory GD, antithyroid drugs over 5 years with positive TRAb. PBMC-derived RNA was used for the TCR library. For TCR beta, libraries came from iRepertoire HTBI primers and Arm-PCR of CDR3 regions. TCRdb redid the calling of the multiplex PCR reads with MiXCR, one entry per CDR3 protein. The sample lists roughly 500,000 distinct CDR3 sequences, 20% to 25% occurring once. The specimen comprised peripheral blood mononuclear cells (PBMCs), sampled when the disease was refractory, from a patient treated with antithyroid drugs. The receptor source for this set is a female donor with Graves disease.

CDR3 region: CASSPRTASSYNEQFF. CDR3 coding DNA: TGTGCCAGCAGTCCTAGGACAGCAAGCTCCTACAATGAGCAGTTCTTC. The chain has TRBV28 and TRBJ2-1, with a tentative D call TRBD1 (6 bases). CDR1 MDHEN and CDR2 SYDVKM come from the germline V gene. Trimming shortened V by 5 bases and J by 0 bases, and 14 bases separated the two germline ends. The CDR3 sequence is 16 residues long.

The CDR3 bases are TGCAGTGCTAGAGATCGTATAGGAAACACCGGGGAGCTGTTTTTT. It specifies CSARDRIGNTGELFF. This chain connects TRBV20-1 to TRBJ2-2; D remains ambiguous. There are 15 residues in the CDR3. The V end lost 0 bases, the J end lost 2 bases, and 10 bases lay between the germline ends. The germline CDR1 and CDR2 sequences are DFQATT and SNEGSKA (reference sequence).